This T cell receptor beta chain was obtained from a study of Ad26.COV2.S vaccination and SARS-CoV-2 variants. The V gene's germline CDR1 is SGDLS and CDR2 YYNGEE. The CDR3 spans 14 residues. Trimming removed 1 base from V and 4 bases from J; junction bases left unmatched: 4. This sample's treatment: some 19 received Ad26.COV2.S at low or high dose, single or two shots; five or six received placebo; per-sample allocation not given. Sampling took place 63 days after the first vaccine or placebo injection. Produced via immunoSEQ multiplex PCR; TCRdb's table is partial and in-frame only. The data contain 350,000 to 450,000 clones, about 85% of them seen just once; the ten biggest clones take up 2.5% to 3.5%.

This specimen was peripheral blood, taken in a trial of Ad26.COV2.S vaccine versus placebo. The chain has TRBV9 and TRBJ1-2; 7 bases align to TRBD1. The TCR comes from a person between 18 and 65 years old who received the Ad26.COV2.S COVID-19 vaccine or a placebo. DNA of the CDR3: TGTGCCAGCAGCGTAACAGGGGCATCCTATGGCTACACCTTC. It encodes CASSVTGASYGYTF.